This T cell receptor beta chain was obtained from a study of radiotherapy plus CTLA-4 blockade in lung cancer. Study overall: Overall, approximately 17% of patients showed an objective response, while about 31% attained disease control. Study conclusions and caveats: Subsequent to radiotherapy plus ipilimumab, tumor-derived TCR clones underwent expansion in blood. Interferon-beta and early blood T cell clone dynamics reportedly predicted response best.

Germline V gene sequence: CDR1 LNHDA, CDR2 SQIVND (reference sequence). Trimming left V 8 bases short and J 6 bases short, with 16 bases between. The CDR3 has 14 amino acids. The study gave focal radiation plus ipilimumab CTLA-4 blockade to patients with chemo-refractory metastatic non-small-cell lung cancer. Some clones are missing from TCRdb's copy, which holds only in-frame ones; the method was immunoSEQ multiplex PCR. The sample records about 100,000 clones, approximately 83% being singletons. This clone was counted only a few times. Antigen: not known. The sample was peripheral blood, taken from a patient treated with radiotherapy plus ipilimumab. The chain uses TRBV19 and TRBJ2-2, with D possibly being TRBD1 (5 bases). This clonotype was sampled from a human donor with non-small cell lung cancer who had stable disease on radiotherapy plus ipilimumab. The CDR3 DNA reads as TGTGCCAGTCGACAGTGGACGTCATCCGGGGAGCTGTTTTTT. It translates to CASRQWTSSGELFF.